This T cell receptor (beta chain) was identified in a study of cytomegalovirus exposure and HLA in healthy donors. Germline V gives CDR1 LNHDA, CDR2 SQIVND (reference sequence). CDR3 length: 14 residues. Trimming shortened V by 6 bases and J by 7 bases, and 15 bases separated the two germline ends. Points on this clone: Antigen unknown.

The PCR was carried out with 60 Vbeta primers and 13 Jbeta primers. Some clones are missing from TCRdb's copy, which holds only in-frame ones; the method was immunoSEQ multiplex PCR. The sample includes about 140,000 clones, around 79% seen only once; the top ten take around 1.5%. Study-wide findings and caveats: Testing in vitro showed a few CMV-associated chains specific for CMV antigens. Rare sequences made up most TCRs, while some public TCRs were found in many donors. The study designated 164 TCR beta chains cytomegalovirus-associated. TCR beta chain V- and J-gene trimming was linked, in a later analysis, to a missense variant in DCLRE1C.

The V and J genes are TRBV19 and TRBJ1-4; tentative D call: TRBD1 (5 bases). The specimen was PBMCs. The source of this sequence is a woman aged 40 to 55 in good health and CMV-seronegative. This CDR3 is CASSPGFSSEKLFF. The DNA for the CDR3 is TGTGCCAGTAGCCCAGGGTTTTCTAGTGAAAAACTGTTTTTT.